This TCR beta chain stems from a study of radiation and T cells in renal cell carcinoma. The CDR3 is 16 amino acids. The J segment lost 3 bases and the V segment lost 5 bases, leaving 9 bases of the junction unmatched. The germline gives CDR1 SGHRS, CDR2 YFSETQ. Libraries were prepared by immunoSEQ multiplex PCR; TCRdb keeps only in-frame clonotypes and omits some of them. The profile shows approximately 170,000 clones, about 87% of them singletons. The sample's time point: blood 4 weeks post-SBRT, at nephrectomy. Stated treatment: 15 Gy SBRT to primary tumor, nephrectomy 4 weeks later. The tumor was a clear cell renal cell carcinoma.

The TCR comes from a woman in her 50s with renal cell carcinoma. The chain has TRBV5-1 and TRBJ1-3; 9 bases map to TRBD1. The sample was blood, taken from a patient whose treatment included radiotherapy and nephrectomy. As DNA, the CDR3 is TGCGCCAGCAGTCCCGGGACAGGGAGGTATGGAAACACCATATATTTT. Amino acids: CASSPGTGRYGNTIYF.